A selection of T cell receptor beta chains follows, all from one sample in a study of vaccination and CD4 T cells after COVID-19. MiXCR, applied by TCRdb to the PCR reads, yields one record per CDR3 protein. The sample holds 15,000 to 17,000 distinct CDR3 sequences, approximately 71% seen once. The source material was CD4+ T cells from blood, sampled after SARS-CoV-2 vaccination. These receptor sequences come from a human donor who had recovered from COVID-19. CDR3s include the opening cysteine and the closing phenylalanine or tryptophan. The D gene is left open where the match is weak. Clone sizes are given selectively: once, few, many, or a class where the clone is expanded.

d_call,clone_size,v_call,j_call,cdr3_nt,cdr3_aa
TRBD1,.,TRBV6-2/TRBV6-3,TRBJ1-2,TGTGCCAGCAGACAAGGGGGCAGGGGTCCTGGCTACACCTTC,CASRQGGRGPGYTF
.,.,TRBV12-3/TRBV12-4,TRBJ2-5,TGTGCCAGCAGCCTCCTTCAAGAGACCCAGTACTTC,CASSLLQETQYF
.,.,TRBV7-2,TRBJ2-7,TGTGCCAGCAGCTTGTCCCGTGATTCCTACGAGCAGTACTTC,CASSLSRDSYEQYF
.,.,TRBV5-4,TRBJ2-7,TGTGCCAGCAGCCGCACAGGGACCTACGAGCAGTACTTC,CASSRTGTYEQYF
.,.,TRBV7-9,TRBJ1-4,TGTGCCAGCAGCTTAGAACAGTGGGATGAAAAACTGTTTTTT,CASSLEQWDEKLFF
.,.,TRBV7-2,TRBJ2-3,TGTGCCAGCAGCTTATCGAGCACAGATACGCAGTATTTT,CASSLSSTDTQYF
.,few,TRBV6-1,TRBJ1-5,TGTGCCAGCGCAGGGGCCGATCAGCCCCAGCATTTT,CASAGADQPQHF
.,few,TRBV19,TRBJ1-5,TGTGCCAGTAGTATAGTTGGGGCTAGCAATCAGCCCCAGCATTTT,CASSIVGASNQPQHF
.,few,TRBV6-1,TRBJ1-5,TGTGCCAGCAGGACCCCAGGGAGTCACAATCAGCCCCAGCATTTT,CASRTPGSHNQPQHF
.,few,TRBV15,TRBJ2-5,TGTGCCACCAGCAGAGATGTCGGCCAGCGGGCTCTCGAGACCCAGTACTTC,CATSRDVGQRALETQYF
.,few,TRBV24-1,TRBJ2-2,TGTGCCACCAGTGATTTGTACCCTTTGGGCACCGGGGAGCTGTTTTTT,CATSDLYPLGTGELFF
.,.,TRBV6-1,TRBJ2-5,TGTGCCAGCAGCGCGACCCGCCAAGAGACCCAGTACTTC,CASSATRQETQYF
TRBD2,.,TRBV20-1,TRBJ2-7,TGCAGTGCTCACACGGGAGGGAACGAGCAGTACTTC,CSAHTGGNEQYF
.,.,TRBV6-1,TRBJ2-1,TGTGCCAGCAGTCCCCCTATGTGGCGTTTGGGCTCCTACAATGAGCAGTTCTTC,CASSPPMWRLGSYNEQFF
.,.,TRBV6-1,TRBJ2-5,TGTGCCAGCAGCCTCGGGAGCCAAGAGACCCAGTACTTC,CASSLGSQETQYF
TRBD2,.,TRBV6-1,TRBJ2-1,TGTGCCAGCAGTGAAGGGCATTCCGGGACTAGAAGACTCAATGAGCAGTTCTTC,CASSEGHSGTRRLNEQFF
TRBD1,.,TRBV19,TRBJ1-5,TGTGCCAGTAGTCTGGGACAGCCCAATCAGCCCCAGCATTTT,CASSLGQPNQPQHF
.,.,TRBV28,TRBJ1-6,TGTGCCAGCAGTTTACGAGGGTATAATTCACCCCTCCACTTT,CASSLRGYNSPLHF
TRBD2,.,TRBV4-2,TRBJ2-3,TGTGCCAGCAGCCAAGAGAAGGGGCTAGCGGGAGTGACAGATACGCAGTATTTT,CASSQEKGLAGVTDTQYF
.,.,TRBV7-2,TRBJ2-5,TGTGCCAGCAGCTTAAATTCGGCAGGGGTAGTGGAGACCCAGTACTTC,CASSLNSAGVVETQYF
TRBD2,few,TRBV5-1,TRBJ2-5,TGCGCCAGCAGCCACCCGGGTGCGGGAGAGGAGACCCAGTACTTC,CASSHPGAGEETQYF
.,.,TRBV12-3/TRBV12-4,TRBJ2-2,TGTGCCAGCAGCTTACTGGATGGAACCACCGGGGAGCTGTTTTTT,CASSLLDGTTGELFF
.,once,TRBV6-5,TRBJ2-5,TGTGCCAGCAGTTACCGGCCCATGGGACCGAGAAGAGGAGAGACCCAGTACTTC,CASSYRPMGPRRGETQYF
TRBD1,.,TRBV6-1,TRBJ2-5,TGTGCCAGCAGCTATACCGGGACAGGGGCTTCGGAGACCCAGTACTTC,CASSYTGTGASETQYF
TRBD2,.,TRBV6-1,TRBJ2-5,TGTGCCAGCAGCTTCGACCGACTAGCGGGGGAGACCCAGTACTTC,CASSFDRLAGETQYF
TRBD1,.,TRBV18,TRBJ2-5,TGTGCCAGCTCACCCCGGGACAGGCAACAAGAGACCCAGTACTTC,CASSPRDRQQETQYF
.,.,TRBV14,TRBJ2-1,TGTGCCAGCAGCCAACTCACAGACTACGATGAGCAGTTCTTC,CASSQLTDYDEQFF
TRBD2,once,TRBV7-9,TRBJ2-3,TGTGCCAGCAGCCCCCGACTAGCGGGATCCACAGATACGCAGTATTTT,CASSPRLAGSTDTQYF
.,.,TRBV20-1,TRBJ1-3,TGCAGTGCTACGCAAACCGTCTCTGGAAACACCATATATTTT,CSATQTVSGNTIYF
TRBD1,.,TRBV24-1,TRBJ2-1,TGTGCCACCAGGGACTCTGGGACAGAACCCAATGAGCAGTTCTTC,CATRDSGTEPNEQFF
TRBD1,.,TRBV7-7,TRBJ2-2,TGTGCTAGCAGCCACGCCCGGGACAGGAACACCGGGGAGCTGTTTTTT,CASSHARDRNTGELFF
TRBD2,.,TRBV6-2/TRBV6-3,TRBJ2-1,TGTGCCAGCAGGGCCAGCGGGGGATACAATGAGCAGTTCTTC,CASRASGGYNEQFF
TRBD2,.,TRBV6-4,TRBJ2-1,TGTGCCAGCAGAGAGCTAGCGGGAGAAGGCGAGCAGTTCTTC,CASRELAGEGEQFF
.,.,TRBV2,TRBJ1-1,TGTGCCAGCTCAACCAGGACTGAAGCTTTCTTT,CASSTRTEAFF
.,.,TRBV6-5,TRBJ1-2,TGTGCCAGCAGTTACTCACGGGGGTATGGCTACACCTTC,CASSYSRGYGYTF
.,.,TRBV5-8,TRBJ1-3,TGTGCCAGCAAGGGTGGAGGAAACACCATATATTTT,CASKGGGNTIYF
.,.,TRBV6-1,TRBJ1-5,TGTGCCAGCAGTGTACCGGGAAGCAATCAGCCCCAGCATTTT,CASSVPGSNQPQHF
.,.,TRBV6-2/TRBV6-3,TRBJ2-7,TGTGCCAGCAGGTCGTTCGGTTTGGTCCTCCAGCAGTACTTC,CASRSFGLVLQQYF
.,.,TRBV6-2/TRBV6-3,TRBJ2-1,TGTGCCAGCAGTCTTCTAGCAGTAGGCAATGAGCAGTTCTTC,CASSLLAVGNEQFF
TRBD2,.,TRBV5-6,TRBJ2-5,TGTGCCAGCAGCTTCTGGACTAGCCAAGAGACCCAGTACTTC,CASSFWTSQETQYF
.,few,TRBV2,TRBJ1-5,TGTGCCAGCAGGGACGACACAAATCAGCCCCAGCATTTT,CASRDDTNQPQHF